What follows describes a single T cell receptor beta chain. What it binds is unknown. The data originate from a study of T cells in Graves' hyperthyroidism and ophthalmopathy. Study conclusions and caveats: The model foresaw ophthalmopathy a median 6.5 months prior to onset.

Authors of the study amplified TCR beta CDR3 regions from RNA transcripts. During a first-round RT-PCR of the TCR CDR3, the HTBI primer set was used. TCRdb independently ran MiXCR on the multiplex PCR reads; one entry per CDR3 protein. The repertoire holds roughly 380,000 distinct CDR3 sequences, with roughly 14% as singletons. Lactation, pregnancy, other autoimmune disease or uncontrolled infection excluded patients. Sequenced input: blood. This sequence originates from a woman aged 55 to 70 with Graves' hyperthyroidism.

The CDR3 nucleotides read TGTGCCAGCAGCTTGCCCGGGGGGGTTGAAGCTTTCTTT. Translated: CASSLPGGVEAFF. This sequence joins TRBV11-1 and TRBJ1-1; the D gene is possibly TRBD1 (5 bases). This CDR3 is built from 13 residues. Germline V gene data show CDR1 as SGHAT and CDR2 as FQDESV (reference sequence). Trimming shortened V by 3 bases and J by 7 bases, and 12 bases separated the two germline ends.